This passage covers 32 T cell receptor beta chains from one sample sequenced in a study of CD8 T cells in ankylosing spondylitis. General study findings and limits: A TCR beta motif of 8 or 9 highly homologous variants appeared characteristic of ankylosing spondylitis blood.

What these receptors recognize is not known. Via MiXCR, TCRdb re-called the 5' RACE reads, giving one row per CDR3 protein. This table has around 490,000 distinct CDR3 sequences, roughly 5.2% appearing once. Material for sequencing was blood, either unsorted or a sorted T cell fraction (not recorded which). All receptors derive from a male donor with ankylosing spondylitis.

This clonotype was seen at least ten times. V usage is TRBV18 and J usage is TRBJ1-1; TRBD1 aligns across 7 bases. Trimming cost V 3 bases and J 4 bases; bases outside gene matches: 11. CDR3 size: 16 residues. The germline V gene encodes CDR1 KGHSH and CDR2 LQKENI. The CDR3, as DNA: TGTGCCAGCTCACCCCAGACAGGGCGGCAAGGCACTGAAGCTTTCTTT. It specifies CASSPQTGRQGTEAFF.

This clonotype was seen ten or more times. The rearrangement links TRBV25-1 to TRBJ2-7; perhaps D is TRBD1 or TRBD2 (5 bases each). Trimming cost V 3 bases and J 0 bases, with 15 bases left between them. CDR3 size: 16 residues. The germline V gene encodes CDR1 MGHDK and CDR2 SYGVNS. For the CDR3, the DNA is TGTGCCAGCAGTGATCCTAATCCGGGACCCTCCTACGAGCAGTACTTC. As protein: CASSDPNPGPSYEQYF.

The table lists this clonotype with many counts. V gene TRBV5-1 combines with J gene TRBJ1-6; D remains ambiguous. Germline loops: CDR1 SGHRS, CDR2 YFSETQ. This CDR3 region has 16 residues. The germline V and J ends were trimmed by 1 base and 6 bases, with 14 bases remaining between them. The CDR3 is CASSLNRAVLNSPLHF. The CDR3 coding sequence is TGCGCCAGCAGCTTGAATAGGGCGGTTCTTAATTCACCCCTCCACTTT.

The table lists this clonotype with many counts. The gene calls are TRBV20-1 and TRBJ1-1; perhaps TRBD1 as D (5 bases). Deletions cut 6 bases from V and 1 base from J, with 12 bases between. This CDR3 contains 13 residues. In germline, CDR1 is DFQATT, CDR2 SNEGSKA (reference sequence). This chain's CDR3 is CSASGGKNTEAFF. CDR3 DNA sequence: TGCAGTGCCAGTGGGGGGAAGAACACTGAAGCTTTCTTT.

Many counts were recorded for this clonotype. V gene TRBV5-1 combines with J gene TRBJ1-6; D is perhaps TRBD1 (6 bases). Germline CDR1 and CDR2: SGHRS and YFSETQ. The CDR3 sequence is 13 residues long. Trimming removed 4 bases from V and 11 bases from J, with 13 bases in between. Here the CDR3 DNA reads TGCGCCAGCAGCAGGCGGGGGGCCACACCCCTCCACTTT. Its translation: CASSRRGATPLHF.

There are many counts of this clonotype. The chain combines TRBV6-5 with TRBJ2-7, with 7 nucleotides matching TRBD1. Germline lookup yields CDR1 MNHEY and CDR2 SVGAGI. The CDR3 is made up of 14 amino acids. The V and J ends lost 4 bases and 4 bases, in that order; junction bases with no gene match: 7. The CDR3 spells CASSLTGTIYEQYF. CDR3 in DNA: TGTGCCAGCAGTTTGACAGGGACGATATACGAGCAGTACTTC.

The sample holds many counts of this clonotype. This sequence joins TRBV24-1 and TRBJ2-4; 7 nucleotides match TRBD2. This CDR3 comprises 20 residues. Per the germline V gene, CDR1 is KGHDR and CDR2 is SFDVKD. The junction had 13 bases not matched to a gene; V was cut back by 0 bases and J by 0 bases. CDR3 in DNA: TGTGCCACCAGTGATTTGTTCGTCAGCGGGATTTCGGTAGCCAAAAACATTCAGTACTTC. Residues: CATSDLFVSGISVAKNIQYF.

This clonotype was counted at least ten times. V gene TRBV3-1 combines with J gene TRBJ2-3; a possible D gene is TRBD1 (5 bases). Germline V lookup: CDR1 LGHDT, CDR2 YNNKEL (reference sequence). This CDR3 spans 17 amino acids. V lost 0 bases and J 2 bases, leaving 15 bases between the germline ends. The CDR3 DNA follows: TGTGCCAGCAGCCAAGAAGACAGCTACTTCCTCACAGATACGCAGTATTTT. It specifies CASSQEDSYFLTDTQYF.

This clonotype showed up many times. CDR3 sequence reads: CASSQDSGTGNTIYF. CDR3 sequence (DNA): TGTGCCAGCAGCCAAGATAGCGGGACTGGAAACACCATATATTTT. The genes are TRBV4-2 and TRBJ1-3, with D uncertain. V was trimmed by 0 bases and J by 2 bases, leaving 8 bases between them. Germline CDR1 reads LGHNA; CDR2 reads YNFKEQ. The CDR3 sequence is 15 residues long.

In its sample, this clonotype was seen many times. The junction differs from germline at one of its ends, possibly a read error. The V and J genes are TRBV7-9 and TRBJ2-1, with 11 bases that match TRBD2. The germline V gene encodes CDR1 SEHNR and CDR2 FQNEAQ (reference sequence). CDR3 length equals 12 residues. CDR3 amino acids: CASSSSTSGIGF. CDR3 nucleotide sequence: TGTGCCAGCAGCTCTTCGACTAGCGGGATAGGCTTC.

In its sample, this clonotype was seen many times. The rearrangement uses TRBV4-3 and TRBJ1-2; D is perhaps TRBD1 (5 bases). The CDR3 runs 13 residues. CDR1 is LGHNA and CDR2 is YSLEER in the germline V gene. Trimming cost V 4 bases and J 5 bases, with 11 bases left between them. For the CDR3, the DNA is TGCGCCAGCAGCCCCCTGGGGCTGTATGGCTACACCTTC. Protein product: CASSPLGLYGYTF.

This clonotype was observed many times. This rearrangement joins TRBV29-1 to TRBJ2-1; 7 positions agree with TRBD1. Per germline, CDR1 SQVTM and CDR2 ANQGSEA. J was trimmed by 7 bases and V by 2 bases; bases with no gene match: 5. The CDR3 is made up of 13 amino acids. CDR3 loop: CSVERGRGNEQFF. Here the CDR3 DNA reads TGCAGCGTTGAAAGGGGGCGCGGGAATGAGCAGTTCTTC.

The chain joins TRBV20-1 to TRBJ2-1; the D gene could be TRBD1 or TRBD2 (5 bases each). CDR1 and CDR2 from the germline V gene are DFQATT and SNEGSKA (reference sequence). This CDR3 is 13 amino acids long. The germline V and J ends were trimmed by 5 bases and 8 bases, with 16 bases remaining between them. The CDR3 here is CSAVLGPRDEQFF. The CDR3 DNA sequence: TGCAGTGCTGTGCTGGGACCTAGGGATGAGCAGTTCTTC.

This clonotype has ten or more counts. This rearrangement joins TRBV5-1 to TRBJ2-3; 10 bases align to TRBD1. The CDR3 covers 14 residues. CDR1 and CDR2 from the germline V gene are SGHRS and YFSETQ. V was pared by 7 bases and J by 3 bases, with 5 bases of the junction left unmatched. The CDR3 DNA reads TGCGCCAGCTGTCGGGGACAGGGGACAGATACGCAGTATTTT. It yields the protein CASCRGQGTDTQYF.

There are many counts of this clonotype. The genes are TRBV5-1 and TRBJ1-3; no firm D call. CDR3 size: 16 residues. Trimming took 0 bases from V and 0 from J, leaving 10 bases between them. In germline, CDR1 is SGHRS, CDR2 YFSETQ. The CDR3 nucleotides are TGCGCCAGCAGCTTGGCTTCTCCGTCCTCTGGAAACACCATATATTTT. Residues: CASSLASPSSGNTIYF.

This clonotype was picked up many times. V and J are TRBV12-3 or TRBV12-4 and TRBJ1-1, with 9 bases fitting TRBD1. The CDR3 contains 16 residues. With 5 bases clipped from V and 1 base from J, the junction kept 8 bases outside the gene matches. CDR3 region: CASSPWTGATNTEAFF. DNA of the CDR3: TGTGCCAGCAGTCCATGGACAGGGGCTACGAACACTGAAGCTTTCTTT.

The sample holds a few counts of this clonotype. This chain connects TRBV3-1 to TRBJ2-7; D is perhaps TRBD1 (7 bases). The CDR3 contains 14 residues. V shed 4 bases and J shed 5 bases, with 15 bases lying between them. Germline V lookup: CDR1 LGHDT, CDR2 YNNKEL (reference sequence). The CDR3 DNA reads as TGTGCCAGCAGCCTCAGACAGGGCGGGAACGAGCAGTACTTC. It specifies CASSLRQGGNEQYF.

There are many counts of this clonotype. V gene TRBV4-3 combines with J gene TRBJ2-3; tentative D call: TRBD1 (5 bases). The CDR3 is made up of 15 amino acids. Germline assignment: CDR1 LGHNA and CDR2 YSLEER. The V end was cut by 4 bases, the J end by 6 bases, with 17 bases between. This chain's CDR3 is CASSPNPTGADTQYF. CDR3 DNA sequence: TGCGCCAGCAGCCCTAACCCAACAGGAGCCGATACGCAGTATTTT.

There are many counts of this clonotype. The chain's CDR3 is CASSLGRDRIYGYTF. CDR3 in DNA: TGTGCCAGCAGTTTAGGCAGGGACAGAATCTATGGCTACACCTTC. The chain recombines TRBV12-3 or TRBV12-4 with TRBJ1-2, with 7 positions matching TRBD1. Unmatched junction bases numbered 6, after V lost 1 base and J lost 4 bases. The CDR3 has 15 amino acids.

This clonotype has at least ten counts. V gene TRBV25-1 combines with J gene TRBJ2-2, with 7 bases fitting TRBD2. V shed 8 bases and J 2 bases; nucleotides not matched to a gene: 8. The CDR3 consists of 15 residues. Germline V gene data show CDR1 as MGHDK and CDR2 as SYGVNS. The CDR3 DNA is TGTGCCAGCCAAGGGACTACCCTAAACACCGGGGAGCTGTTTTTT. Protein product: CASQGTTLNTGELFF.

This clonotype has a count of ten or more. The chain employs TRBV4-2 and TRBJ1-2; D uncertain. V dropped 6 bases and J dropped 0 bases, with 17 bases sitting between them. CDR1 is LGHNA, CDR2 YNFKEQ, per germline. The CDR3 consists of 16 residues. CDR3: CASRRETALANYGYTF. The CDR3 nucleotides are TGTGCCAGCAGACGCGAGACGGCCCTCGCTAACTATGGCTACACCTTC.

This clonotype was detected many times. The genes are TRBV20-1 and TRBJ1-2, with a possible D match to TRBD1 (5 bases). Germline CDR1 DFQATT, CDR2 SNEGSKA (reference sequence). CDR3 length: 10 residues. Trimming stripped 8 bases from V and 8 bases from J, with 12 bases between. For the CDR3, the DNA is TGCAGTCCCCAGGGTTGGGGCTACACCTTC. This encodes CSPQGWGYTF.

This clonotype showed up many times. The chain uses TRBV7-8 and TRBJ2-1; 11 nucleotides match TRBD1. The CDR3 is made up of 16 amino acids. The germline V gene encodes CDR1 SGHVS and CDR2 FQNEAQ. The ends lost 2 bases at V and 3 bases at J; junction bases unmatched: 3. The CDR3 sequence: CASSLLGTGGYNEQFF. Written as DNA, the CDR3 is TGTGCCAGCAGCTTACTGGGGACAGGGGGCTACAATGAGCAGTTCTTC.

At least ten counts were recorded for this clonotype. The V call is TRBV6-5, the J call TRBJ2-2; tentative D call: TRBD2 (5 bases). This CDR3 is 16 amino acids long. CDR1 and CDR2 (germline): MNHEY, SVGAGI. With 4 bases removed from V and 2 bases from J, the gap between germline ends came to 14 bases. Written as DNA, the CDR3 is TGTGCCAGCAGTTTCTACCTAGCACTAAACACCGGGGAGCTGTTTTTT. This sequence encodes CASSFYLALNTGELFF.

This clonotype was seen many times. The CDR3 spells CSAPSVGRGAFF. The CDR3 DNA sequence: TGCAGTGCTCCCTCCGTTGGTCGAGGAGCTTTCTTT. The chain carries TRBV20-1 and TRBJ1-1; D not certain. There are 12 residues in the CDR3. Germline V gives CDR1 DFQATT, CDR2 SNEGSKA (reference sequence). Trimming shortened V by 5 bases and J by 10 bases, and 17 bases separated the two germline ends.

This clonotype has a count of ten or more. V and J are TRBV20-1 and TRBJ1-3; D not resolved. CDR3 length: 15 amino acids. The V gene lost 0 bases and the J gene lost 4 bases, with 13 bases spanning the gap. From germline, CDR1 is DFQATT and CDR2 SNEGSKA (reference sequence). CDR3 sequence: CSARDRGRSGNTIYF. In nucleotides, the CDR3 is TGCAGTGCTAGAGATCGTGGCCGGTCAGGAAACACCATATATTTT.

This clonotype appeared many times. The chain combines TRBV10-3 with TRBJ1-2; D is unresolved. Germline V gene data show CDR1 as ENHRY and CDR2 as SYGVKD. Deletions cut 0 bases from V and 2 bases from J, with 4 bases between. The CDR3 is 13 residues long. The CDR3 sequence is CAISESDNYGYTF. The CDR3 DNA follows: TGTGCCATCAGTGAGTCGGACAACTATGGCTACACCTTC.

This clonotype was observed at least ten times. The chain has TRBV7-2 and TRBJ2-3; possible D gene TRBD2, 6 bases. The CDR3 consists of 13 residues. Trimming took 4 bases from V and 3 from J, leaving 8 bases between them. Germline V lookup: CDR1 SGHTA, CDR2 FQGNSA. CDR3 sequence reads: CASSWAGTDTQYF. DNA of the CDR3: TGTGCCAGCAGCTGGGCGGGGACAGATACGCAGTATTTT.

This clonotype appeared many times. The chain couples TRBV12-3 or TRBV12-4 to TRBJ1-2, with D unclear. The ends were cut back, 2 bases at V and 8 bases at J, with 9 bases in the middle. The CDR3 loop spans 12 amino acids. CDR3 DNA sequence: TGTGCCAGCAGTTTACTGGATGACGGCTACACCTTC. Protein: CASSLLDDGYTF.

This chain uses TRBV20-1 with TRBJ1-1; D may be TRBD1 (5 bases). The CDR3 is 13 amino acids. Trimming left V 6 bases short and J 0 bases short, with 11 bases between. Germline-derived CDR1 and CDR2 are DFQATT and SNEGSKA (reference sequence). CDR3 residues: CSALGPVNTEAFF. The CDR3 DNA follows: TGCAGTGCATTGGGACCAGTGAACACTGAAGCTTTCTTT.

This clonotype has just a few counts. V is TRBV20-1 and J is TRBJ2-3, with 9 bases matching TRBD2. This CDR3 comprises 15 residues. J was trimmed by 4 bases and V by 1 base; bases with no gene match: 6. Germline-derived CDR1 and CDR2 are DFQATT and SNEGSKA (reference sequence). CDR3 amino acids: CSARGQREDPDTQYF. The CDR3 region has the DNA TGCAGTGCTAGAGGCCAGCGGGAGGATCCAGATACGCAGTATTTT.

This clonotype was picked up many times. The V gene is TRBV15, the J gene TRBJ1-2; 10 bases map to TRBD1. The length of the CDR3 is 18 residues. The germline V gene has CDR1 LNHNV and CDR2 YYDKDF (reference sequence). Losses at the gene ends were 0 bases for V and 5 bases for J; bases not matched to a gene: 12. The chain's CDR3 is CATSRDPRDRGRGYGYTF. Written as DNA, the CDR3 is TGTGCCACCAGCAGAGACCCCCGGGACAGGGGACGGGGGTATGGCTACACCTTC. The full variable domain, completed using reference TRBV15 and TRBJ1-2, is DAMVIQNPRYQVTQFGKPVTLSCSQTLNHNVMYWYQQKSSQAPKLLFHYYDKDFNNEADTPDNFQSRRPNTSFCFLDIRSPGLGDTAMYLCATSRDPRDRGRGYGYTFGSGTRLTVV.